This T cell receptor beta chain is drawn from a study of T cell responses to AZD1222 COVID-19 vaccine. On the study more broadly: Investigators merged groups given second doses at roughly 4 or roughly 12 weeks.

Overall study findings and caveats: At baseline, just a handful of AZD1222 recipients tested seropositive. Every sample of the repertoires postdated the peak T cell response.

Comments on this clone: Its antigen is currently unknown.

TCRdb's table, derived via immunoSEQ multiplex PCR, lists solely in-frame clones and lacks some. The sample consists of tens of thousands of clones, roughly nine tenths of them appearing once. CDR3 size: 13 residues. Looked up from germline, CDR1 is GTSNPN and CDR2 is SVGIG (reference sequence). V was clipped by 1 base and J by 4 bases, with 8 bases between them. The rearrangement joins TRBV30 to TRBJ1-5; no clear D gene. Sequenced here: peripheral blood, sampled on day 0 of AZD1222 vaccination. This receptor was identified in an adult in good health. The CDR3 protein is CAWSGRGNQPQHF. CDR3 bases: TGTGCCTGGAGTGGCCGAGGTAATCAGCCCCAGCATTTT.